This T cell receptor (beta chain) comes out of a study of T cells in Graves' hyperthyroidism and ophthalmopathy (dated by TCRdb to the late 2010s). Background for the entire study: Peripheral blood samples were taken at initial diagnosis, before any treatment was given. Following sampling, methimazole starting at 30 mg daily was given to hyperthyroidism patients, and high-dose intravenous methylprednisolone was given to ophthalmopathy patients. The 100 or so discovery patients were divided at random into training and test sets in a 7:3 ratio. TCR Vbeta CDR3 sequencing of approximately 140 peripheral blood samples (around 45 ophthalmopathy, under 80 hyperthyroidism and 17 progressor patients) is reported in the paper. An independent validation cohort of fewer than 20 hyperthyroidism patients and 17 patients who later progressed to ophthalmopathy tested prospective prediction of ophthalmopathy. To identify TCR V-J signatures that set the groups apart, the researchers used a discovery cohort of 100 patients, made up of approximately 43 with Graves' ophthalmopathy and some 56 with stable Graves' hyperthyroidism. Thyroid tissue and blood T-cell repertoires from about 6 Graves' hyperthyroidism patients were also compared in the study. What the authors observed across the whole study: Ophthalmopathy was separated from stable hyperthyroidism by a 13 V-J signature model, with around 90% sensitivity and about 81% specificity obtained in cross-validation and 80%/75% obtained in testing. Most expanded thyroid clonotypes (frequency above 0.001) were also found in blood, which suggests that blood repertoires may mirror thyroid immune responses. No statistical method was used to set the sample size in advance, and investigators knew the group allocation. In validation, the model predicted progression to ophthalmopathy with 55% to 71% sensitivity and 72% to 75% specificity, a median of 6.5 months before onset.

V loses 4 bases, J loses 13 bases, and the germline ends lie 5 bases apart. The CDR3, from cysteine to phenylalanine, totals 9 residues. The only DNA kept is the CDR3, 27 bases in frame from the first base. CDR1 and CDR2 were assigned from the germline V gene as SGHTA and FQGNSA. In the ophthalmopathy patients, disease was moderately to severely active, with a Clinical Activity Score of 3 or more, a NOSPECS grade of 4 or more, and a duration of less than 3 months. Exclusion was applied to patients with uncontrolled infections, other autoimmune diseases, pregnancy or lactation. Diagnoses were based on clinical symptoms, serum thyroxine and TRAb, thyroid ultrasound and orbital computed tomography. Ficoll-Paque density gradient centrifugation was used to isolate PBMCs from around 10 ml of fresh peripheral blood. Total RNA was extracted using Trizol reagent, and RNA quality was assessed on an Agilent 2100 Bioanalyzer.

TCR beta CDR3 regions were amplified from RNA transcripts. A first-round RT-PCR of the TCR CDR3 used the HTBI primer set with the Qiagen OneStep RT-PCR kit. A second multiplex PCR round built the libraries, followed by size selection and purification. Libraries were sequenced paired-end with 100 bp reads on an Illumina HiSeq2000. The published analysis was carried out like this. Raw data were processed with SOAPnuke, discarding reads with adapters, uncalled bases, mean Phred below 15, or no exact constant-primer or identifier match. High-quality paired reads were merged with COPE v1.2.5, and unique nucleotide sequences were defined as clonotypes. Clonotypes were aligned to IMGT TRBV, TRBD and TRBJ reference segments using MiTCR v1.1. Only V-J combinations with frequency above 0.0001, covering roughly 99% of repertoires, were analysed. A TCS score was defined as the ratio between F50 (clonal expansion) and ExV (chaos), using BLOSUM62-based TCRdist between CDR3 peptides within each V-J. Welch's t-statistics and random forest reduced fewer than 550 V-J features to roughly 13, which were used in a naive Bayes classifier (R e1071). The similarity between thyroid and blood repertoires was quantified using the Morisita-Horn index. TCRdb reran the public reads through fastp at Q25 and MiXCR, keeping productive beta chains. Rows matching on CDR3 protein sequence are summarized as one entry with the most common DNA and genes. V and J calls and clone size were set by TCRdb, not the authors. The sample table lists under 40,000 distinct CDR3 sequences, 52% of them with a count of one. The ten largest account for roughly 25% of the sample.

This clonotype appeared a single time. Its antigen is still unknown. No base qualities exist here, and no much larger clone lies one base off it. Weak support is all one read offers. The sequencing sample was made of blood. The rearrangement joined TRBV7-2 to TRBJ2-4, and TRBD2 may be the D gene, going by 5 matching bases. The TCR was taken from a woman aged 40-49 years with Graves' ophthalmopathy. The CDR3 has the sequence CASSSGQYF. The nucleotide sequence is given as TGTGCCAGCAGCTCGGGACAGTACTTC. Here the CDR3 is joined to the reference TRBV7-2 and TRBJ2-4 genes, and the full variable domain is: GAGVSQSPSNKVTEKGKDVELRCDPISGHTALYWYRQSLGQGLEFLIYFQGNSAPDKSGLPSDRFSAERTGGSVSTLTIQRTQQEDSAVYLCASSSGQYFGAGTRLSVL.